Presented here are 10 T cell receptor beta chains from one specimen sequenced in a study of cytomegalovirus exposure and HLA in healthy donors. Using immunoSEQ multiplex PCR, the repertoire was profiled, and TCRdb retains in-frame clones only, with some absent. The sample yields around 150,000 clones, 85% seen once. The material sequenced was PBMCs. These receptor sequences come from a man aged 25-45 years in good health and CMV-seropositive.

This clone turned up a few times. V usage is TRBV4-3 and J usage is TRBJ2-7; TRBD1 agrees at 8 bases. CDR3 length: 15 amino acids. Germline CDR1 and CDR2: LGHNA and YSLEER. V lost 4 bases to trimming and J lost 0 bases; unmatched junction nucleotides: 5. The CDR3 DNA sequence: TGCGCCAGCAGCCTCTGGACAGGGAGCTCCTACGAGCAGTACTTC. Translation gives CASSLWTGSSYEQYF.

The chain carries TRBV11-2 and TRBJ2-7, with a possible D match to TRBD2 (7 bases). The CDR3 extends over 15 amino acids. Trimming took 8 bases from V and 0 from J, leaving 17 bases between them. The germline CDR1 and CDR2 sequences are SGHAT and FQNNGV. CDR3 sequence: CASVGGGGNSYEQYF. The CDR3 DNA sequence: TGTGCCAGCGTCGGGGGAGGGGGGAACTCCTACGAGCAGTACTTC.

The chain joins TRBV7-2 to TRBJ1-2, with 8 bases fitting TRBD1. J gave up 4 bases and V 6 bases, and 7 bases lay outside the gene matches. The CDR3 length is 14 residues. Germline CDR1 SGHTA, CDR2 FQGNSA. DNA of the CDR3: TGTGCCAGCAGTCTACAGGGGGTGATCTATGGCTACACCTTC. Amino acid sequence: CASSLQGVIYGYTF.

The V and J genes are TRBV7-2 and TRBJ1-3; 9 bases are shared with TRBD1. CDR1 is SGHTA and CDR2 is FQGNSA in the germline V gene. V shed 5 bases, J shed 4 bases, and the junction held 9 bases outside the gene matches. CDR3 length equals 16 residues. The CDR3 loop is CASSPYRGQGGNTIYF. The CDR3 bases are TGTGCCAGCAGCCCGTACAGGGGGCAAGGAGGAAACACCATATATTTT.

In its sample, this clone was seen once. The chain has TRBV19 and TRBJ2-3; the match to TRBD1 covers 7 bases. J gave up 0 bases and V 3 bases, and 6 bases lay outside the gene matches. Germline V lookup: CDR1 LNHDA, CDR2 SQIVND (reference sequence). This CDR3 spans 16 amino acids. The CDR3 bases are TGTGCCAGTAGTATTCCACAGGGGTTTAGCACAGATACGCAGTATTTT. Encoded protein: CASSIPQGFSTDTQYF.

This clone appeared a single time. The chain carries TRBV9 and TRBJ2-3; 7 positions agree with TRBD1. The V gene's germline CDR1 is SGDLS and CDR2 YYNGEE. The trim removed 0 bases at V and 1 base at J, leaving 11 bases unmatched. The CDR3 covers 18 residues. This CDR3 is CASSVASYAGGGTDTQYF. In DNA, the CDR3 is TGTGCCAGCAGCGTAGCCTCCTATGCAGGGGGTGGCACAGATACGCAGTATTTT.

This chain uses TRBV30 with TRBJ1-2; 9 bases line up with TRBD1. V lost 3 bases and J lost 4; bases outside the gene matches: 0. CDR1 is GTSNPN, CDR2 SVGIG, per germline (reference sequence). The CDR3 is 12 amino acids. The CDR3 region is CAWRGQGYGYTF. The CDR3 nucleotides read TGTGCCTGGAGGGGACAGGGCTATGGCTACACCTTC. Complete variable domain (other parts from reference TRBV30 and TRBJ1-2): SQTIHQWPATLVQPVGSPLSLECTVEGTSNPNLYWYRQAAGRGLQLLFYSVGIGQISSEVPQNLSASRPQDRQFILSSKKLLLSDSGFYLCAWRGQGYGYTFGSGTRLTVV.

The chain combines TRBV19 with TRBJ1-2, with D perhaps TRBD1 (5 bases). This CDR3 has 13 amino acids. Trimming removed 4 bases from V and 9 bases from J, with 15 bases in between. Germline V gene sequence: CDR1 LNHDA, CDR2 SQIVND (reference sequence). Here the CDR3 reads CASSNEVGGSYTF. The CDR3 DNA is TGTGCCAGTAGTAACGAGGTCGGGGGAAGCTACACCTTC.

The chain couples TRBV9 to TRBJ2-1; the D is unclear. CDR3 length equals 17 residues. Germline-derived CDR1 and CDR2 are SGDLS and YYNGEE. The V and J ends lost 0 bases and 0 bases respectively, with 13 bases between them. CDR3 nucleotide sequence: TGTGCCAGCAGCGTAGTGGTATCCCCCAGCTCCTACAATGAGCAGTTCTTC. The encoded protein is CASSVVVSPSSYNEQFF.

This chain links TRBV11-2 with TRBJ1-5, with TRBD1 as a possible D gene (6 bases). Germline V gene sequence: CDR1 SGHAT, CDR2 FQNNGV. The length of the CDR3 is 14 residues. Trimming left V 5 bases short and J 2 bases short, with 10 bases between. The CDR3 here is CASSRRQGNQPQHF. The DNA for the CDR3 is TGTGCCAGCAGCAGGCGACAGGGCAATCAGCCCCAGCATTTT.